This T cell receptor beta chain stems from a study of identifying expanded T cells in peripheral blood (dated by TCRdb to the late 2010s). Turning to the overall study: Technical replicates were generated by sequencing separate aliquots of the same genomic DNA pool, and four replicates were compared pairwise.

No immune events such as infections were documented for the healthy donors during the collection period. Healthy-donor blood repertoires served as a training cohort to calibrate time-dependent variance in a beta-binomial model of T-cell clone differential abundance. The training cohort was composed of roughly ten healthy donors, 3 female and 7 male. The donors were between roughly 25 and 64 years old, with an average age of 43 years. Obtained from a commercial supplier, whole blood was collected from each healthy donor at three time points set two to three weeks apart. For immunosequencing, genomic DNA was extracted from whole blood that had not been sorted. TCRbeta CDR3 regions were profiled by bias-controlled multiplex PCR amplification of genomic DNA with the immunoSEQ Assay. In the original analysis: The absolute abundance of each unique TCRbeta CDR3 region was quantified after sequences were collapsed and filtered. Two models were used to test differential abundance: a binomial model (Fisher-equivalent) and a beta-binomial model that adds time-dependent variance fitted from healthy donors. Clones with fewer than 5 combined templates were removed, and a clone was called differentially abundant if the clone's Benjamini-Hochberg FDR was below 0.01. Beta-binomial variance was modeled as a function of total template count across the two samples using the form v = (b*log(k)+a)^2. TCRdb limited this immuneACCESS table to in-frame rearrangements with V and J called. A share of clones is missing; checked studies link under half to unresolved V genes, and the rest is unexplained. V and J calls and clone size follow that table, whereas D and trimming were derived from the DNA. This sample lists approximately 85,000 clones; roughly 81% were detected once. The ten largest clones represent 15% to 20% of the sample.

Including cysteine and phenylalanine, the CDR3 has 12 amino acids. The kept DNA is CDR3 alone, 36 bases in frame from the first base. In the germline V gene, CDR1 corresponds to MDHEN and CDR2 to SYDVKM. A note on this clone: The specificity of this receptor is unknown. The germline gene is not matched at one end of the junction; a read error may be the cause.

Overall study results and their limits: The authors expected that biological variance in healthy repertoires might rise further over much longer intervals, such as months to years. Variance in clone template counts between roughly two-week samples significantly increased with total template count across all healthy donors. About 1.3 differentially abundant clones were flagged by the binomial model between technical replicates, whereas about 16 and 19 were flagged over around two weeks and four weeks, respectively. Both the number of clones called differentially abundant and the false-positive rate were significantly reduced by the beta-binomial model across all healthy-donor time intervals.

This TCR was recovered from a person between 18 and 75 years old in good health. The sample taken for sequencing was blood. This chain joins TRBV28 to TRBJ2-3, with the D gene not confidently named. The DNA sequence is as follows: TGTGCCAGCTTGTCAGGCACGGATACGCAGTATTTT. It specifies CASLSGTDTQYF. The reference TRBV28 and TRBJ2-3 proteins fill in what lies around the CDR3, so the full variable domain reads DVKVTQSSRYLVKRTGEKVFLECVQDMDHENMFWYRQDPGLGLRLIYFSYDVKMKEKGDIPEGYSVSREKKERFSLILESASTNQTSMYLCASLSGTDTQYFGPGTRLTVL.